A single sample gave rise to the 15 T cell receptor beta chains below, sequenced in a study of Graves' ophthalmopathy and Graves' hyperthyroidism. Amplification targeted the TCR beta CDR3 regions, with RNA transcripts as the source material. HTBI primers served in a first-round RT-PCR, which a second-round multiplex PCR followed. TCRdb itself ran the multiplex PCR reads through MiXCR, one entry per CDR3 protein. The profile shows about 620,000 distinct CDR3 sequences, about a fifth of them singletons. The sequencing sample was made of peripheral blood. These receptors came from a woman aged 18-29 years with stable Graves' hyperthyroidism. Some clones in this sample may be carry-over from other donors' samples.

Ten or more counts support this clonotype. The J gene is TRBJ2-7, the V gene TRBV4-1; 13 positions match TRBD2. Germline CDR1 MGHRA, CDR2 YSYEKL. The V gene end was trimmed by 3 bases and the J gene end by 7 bases; junction bases not matched to a gene: 6. This CDR3 spans 15 amino acids. The CDR3: CASSQGLAGSREQYF. In DNA form, the CDR3 reads TGCGCCAGCAGCCAGGGACTAGCGGGGAGTAGGGAGCAGTACTTC.

Ten or more counts support this clonotype. This chain joins TRBV6-4 and TRBJ1-1; D not certain. V lost 7 bases to trimming and J lost 0 bases, with 24 bases between them. CDR3 length: 18 amino acids. Germline V gives CDR1 MRHNA, CDR2 SNTAGT. Here the CDR3 reads CASIGQSGYLGMNTEAFF. CDR3 in DNA: TGTGCCAGCATAGGGCAGAGCGGATATTTGGGTATGAACACTGAAGCTTTCTTT.

This clonotype was seen only a few times. The rearrangement links TRBV12-3 or TRBV12-4 to TRBJ2-3; 10 bases line up with TRBD2. Losses at the gene ends were 7 bases for V and 1 base for J; bases not matched to a gene: 5. There are 15 residues in the CDR3. The CDR3 region has the DNA TGTGCCAGCACCAACCTAGCGGGGGGCACAGATACGCAGTATTTT. Its protein is CASTNLAGGTDTQYF.

This clonotype showed up just a few times. This chain joins TRBV29-1 and TRBJ2-7; D remains ambiguous. Germline V CDR1 and CDR2: SQVTM, ANQGSEA. There are 11 residues in the CDR3. V was pared by 7 bases and J by 6 bases, with 13 bases between. This chain's CDR3 is CSAICYGEQYF. CDR3 DNA sequence: TGCAGCGCTATATGCTACGGCGAGCAGTACTTC.

This rearrangement joins TRBV19 to TRBJ2-5; 12 bases are shared with TRBD1. This CDR3 is built from 15 residues. V shed 3 bases, J shed 5 bases, and the junction held 4 bases outside the gene matches. Germline CDR1 reads LNHDA; CDR2 reads SQIVND (reference sequence). CDR3 residues: CASSMGQGATETQYF. The CDR3 DNA reads as TGTGCCAGTAGTATGGGACAGGGGGCCACGGAGACCCAGTACTTC.

The table lists this clonotype with many counts. The V gene is TRBV12-3 or TRBV12-4, the J gene TRBJ1-1; D not resolved. Trimming left V 4 bases short and J 5 bases short, with 5 bases between. The CDR3 runs to 11 residues. DNA of the CDR3: TGTGCCAGCAGTTATTCTACTGAAGCTTTCTTT. It codes for CASSYSTEAFF.

This clonotype was found many times. CDR3 nucleotides: TGTGCCAGCAGCTTGGTAGGGTCAGGGGCCTACACTGAAGCTTTCTTT. Amino acid sequence: CASSLVGSGAYTEAFF. The chain couples TRBV5-6 to TRBJ1-1; D might be TRBD1 (6 bases). Germline CDR1 SGHDT, CDR2 YYEEEE. The ends were cut back, 0 bases at V and 3 bases at J, with 15 bases in the middle. CDR3 size: 16 residues.

The sample holds many counts of this clonotype. The V gene is TRBV30, the J gene TRBJ1-5; weak D call: TRBD1 (6 bases). This CDR3 is built from 15 residues. Trimming left V 1 base short and J 0 bases short, with 10 bases between. CDR1 is GTSNPN and CDR2 is SVGIG in the germline V gene (reference sequence). The CDR3 loop reads CAWSGGTHSNQPQHF. CDR3 DNA: TGTGCCTGGAGTGGAGGGACACATAGCAATCAGCCCCAGCATTTT.

This clonotype was seen more than once but under ten times. Mismatch with germline at one junction end may stem from a read error. This chain links TRBV12-3 or TRBV12-4 with TRBJ2-4, with D perhaps TRBD2 (5 bases). This CDR3 comprises 14 residues. CDR3 amino acids: CASSLPTSRNIKYF. CDR3 sequence (DNA): TGTGCCAGCAGCTTACCCACTAGTCGAAACATTAAGTACTTC.

There are many counts of this clonotype. The chain links TRBV12-3 or TRBV12-4 to TRBJ2-6; D might be TRBD1 (5 bases). Between the trimmed V and J ends, which lost 3 bases and 3 bases, there was a span of 6 bases. The CDR3 loop spans 14 amino acids. The CDR3 DNA reads TGTGCCAGCAGTTTGGGGCTTGGGGCCAACGTCCTGACTTTC. Its translation is CASSLGLGANVLTF.

This clonotype occurred a few times. The rearrangement uses TRBV12-3 or TRBV12-4 and TRBJ1-5, with D maybe TRBD1 (6 bases). V lost 5 bases and J 7 bases, leaving 18 bases between the germline ends. The CDR3 is 15 residues long. CDR3 region: CASSPALGAGQPQHF. Written as DNA, the CDR3 is TGTGCCAGCAGTCCAGCCTTGGGGGCAGGGCAGCCCCAGCATTTT.

The chain joins TRBV20-1 to TRBJ2-7; 10 bases map to TRBD2. This CDR3 is built from 13 residues. V was pared by 6 bases and J by 4 bases, with 6 bases of the junction left unmatched. Germline loops: CDR1 DFQATT, CDR2 SNEGSKA (reference sequence). The CDR3: CSAPKAGGYEQYF. CDR3 nucleotides: TGCAGTGCGCCGAAAGCGGGGGGGTACGAGCAGTACTTC.

At least ten counts were recorded for this clonotype. This sequence joins TRBV28 and TRBJ2-7; 16 nucleotides agree with TRBD2. Per the germline V gene, CDR1 is MDHEN and CDR2 is SYDVKM. Trimming took 5 bases from V and 7 from J; bases not matched to a gene: 14. The CDR3 is 18 residues long. In nucleotides, the CDR3 is TGTGCCAGCAGTACTCCCCCGGGACTAGCGGGAGGGGGCCTAGAGCAGTACTTC. It yields the protein CASSTPPGLAGGGLEQYF. The complete variable domain, with remaining parts taken from reference TRBV28 and TRBJ2-7, reads DVKVTQSSRYLVKRTGEKVFLECVQDMDHENMFWYRQDPGLGLRLIYFSYDVKMKEKGDIPEGYSVSREKKERFSLILESASTNQTSMYLCASSTPPGLAGGGLEQYFGPGTRLTVT.

The V and J genes are TRBV27 and TRBJ1-1; 7 bases are shared with TRBD1. CDR1 and CDR2 (germline): MNHEY, SMNVEV (reference sequence). CDR3 length: 14 amino acids. J lost 7 bases, V lost 6 bases, and 11 bases had no gene match. CDR3 nucleotides: TGTGCCAGCAGCACCACCGGGACAGAATTTGAAGCTTTCTTT. Translation: CASSTTGTEFEAFF.

This clonotype showed up just a few times. The rearrangement uses TRBV12-3 or TRBV12-4 and TRBJ1-1; TRBD1 matches 7 bases. After removal of 4 bases from V and 8 bases from J, the junction contained 4 bases not matched to a gene. This CDR3 has 12 amino acids. Here the CDR3 DNA reads TGTGCCAGCAGTTCAGAGGGACAGGAAGCTTTCTTT. It translates to CASSSEGQEAFF.